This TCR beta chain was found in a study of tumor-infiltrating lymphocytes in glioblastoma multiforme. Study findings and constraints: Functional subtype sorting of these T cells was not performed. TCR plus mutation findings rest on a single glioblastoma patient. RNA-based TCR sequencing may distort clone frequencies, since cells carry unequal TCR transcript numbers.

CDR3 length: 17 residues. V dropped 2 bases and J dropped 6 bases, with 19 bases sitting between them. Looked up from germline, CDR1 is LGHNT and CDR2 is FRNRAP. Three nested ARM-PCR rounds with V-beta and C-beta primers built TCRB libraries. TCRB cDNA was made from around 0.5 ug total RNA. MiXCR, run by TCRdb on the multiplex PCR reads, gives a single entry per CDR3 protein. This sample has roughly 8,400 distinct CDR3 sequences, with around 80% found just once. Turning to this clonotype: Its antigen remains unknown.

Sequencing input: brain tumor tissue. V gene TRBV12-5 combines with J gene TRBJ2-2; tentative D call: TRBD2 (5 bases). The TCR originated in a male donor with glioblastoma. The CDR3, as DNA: TGTGCTAGTGGTTTGATGCCGGGATTGAGGTTCGCCGGGGAGCTGTTTTTT. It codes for CASGLMPGLRFAGELFF.